What follows describes a single T cell receptor (beta chain). Its antigen is not identified. The sample comes from a study of T cell responses to AZD1222 COVID-19 vaccine. Study-level results: Clonal diversity was possibly underestimated; the donors were predominantly white British and more often female. Vaccine-associated CD4 TCRs spanned spike, dominant at 160-218 and 743-854. When two AZD1222 doses had been given, Spike-specific TCR breadth and depth rose. Of spike-specific TCRs, nearly half reportedly target regions left unmutated in variants.

This CDR3 region has 14 residues. Germline V gene sequence: CDR1 MGHRA, CDR2 YSYEKL. V was cut by 4 bases and J by 1 base, with 9 bases left in between. Profiled with immunoSEQ multiplex PCR; TCRdb holds only in-frame clones, not every one. The data contain some 65,000 clones, about four fifths of them singletons. The clonotype originates from an adult in good health. The sequencing used peripheral blood, collected on day 0 of MenACWY control vaccination. This sequence joins TRBV4-1 and TRBJ2-3, with no clear D. The CDR3 loop is CASSRLVGTDTQYF. Here the CDR3 DNA reads TGCGCCAGCAGCCGTTTAGTGGGCACAGATACGCAGTATTTT.